This T cell receptor beta chain derives from a study of blood T cell repertoires in COVID-19. Study background: COVID-19 samples, acute and convalescent, were from the United States, Italy and Spain. The cDNA or gDNA used as material had been derived from T cells, B-cell-depleted T cells, or PBMCs.

As processed by the authors: Estimation of nucleated cell counts relied on the amplification of reference gene primers. Some clones are missing from TCRdb's copy, which holds only in-frame ones; the method was immunoSEQ multiplex PCR. V and J calls and clone size are given by that table; D and trimming were obtained from the DNA. The data contain nearly 110,000 clones, about 90% of them singletons. This clone was counted only a few times. Sequencing used peripheral blood. The TCR sequence derives from a man between 35 and 55 years old with active or convalescent COVID-19.

This CDR3 reads CATSLGLAGVYEQYF. The DNA for the CDR3 is TGTGCCACCAGCCTAGGACTAGCGGGAGTCTACGAGCAGTACTTC. The chain carries TRBV15 and TRBJ2-7; 13 nucleotides agree with TRBD2. This CDR3 contains 15 residues. The V gene end was trimmed by 5 bases and the J gene end by 3 bases; junction bases not matched to a gene: 4. CDR1 LNHNV and CDR2 YYDKDF come from the germline V gene (reference sequence).